The clone carrying this TCR beta chain has ten or more counts. What it binds is unknown. The data belong to a study of T-cell memory formation after mild COVID-19. Across the study: Each donor largely had its own TCR clusters. Overall study findings and caveats: Clones which contracted sat mainly in CM and EM if CD4+, and in EMRA if CD8+. Some clones that responded turned up in pre-infection memory, which suggests that cross-reactive memory joined in.

CDR3 length: 16 amino acids. Germline lookup yields CDR1 ENHRY and CDR2 SYGVKD. V shed 10 bases, J shed 2 bases, and the junction held 16 bases outside the gene matches. 5'RACE with constant-segment primers yielded barcoded, UMI-tagged TCR alpha and TCR beta cDNA libraries. TCRdb re-called the 5' RACE reads with MiXCR, one entry per CDR3 protein. The sample has about 340,000 distinct CDR3 sequences; roughly 15% are singletons. The rearrangement uses TRBV10-3 and TRBJ2-5; 7 bases align to TRBD2. Material for sequencing was PBMCs or a T cell subset sorted from them (not recorded which). The TCR originated in a young man who had mild COVID-19 (a few samples of this study predate the infection). Cell type and time point are not known. The DNA for the CDR3 is TGTGCCAGCTCGGCGAGCGGGGTAGCACGTCAAGAGACCCAGTACTTC. It encodes CASSASGVARQETQYF.